This T cell receptor beta chain appears in the sequencing data of a study of blood T cell repertoires in COVID-19. Study-wide context: From the United States, Italy and Spain came samples of acute and convalescent COVID-19. The cDNA or gDNA used as material had been derived from T cells, B-cell-depleted T cells, or PBMCs.

The V gene's germline CDR1 is SGHNT and CDR2 YYREEE (reference sequence). V was pared by 4 bases and J by 11 bases, with 18 bases between. There are 13 residues in the CDR3. Original analysis: Estimation of nucleated cell counts relied on the amplification of reference gene primers. The method was immunoSEQ multiplex PCR; TCRdb's version includes in-frame clones alone and lacks a portion of them. The V and J calls and clone size come from that table; D and trimming were worked out from the DNA. The table has about 98,000 clones, about 85% seen once. Sequenced sample: peripheral blood. The rearrangement uses TRBV5-4 and TRBJ1-1; unclear D gene. The source is a woman of 80 years or more with acute or convalescent COVID-19. As DNA, the CDR3 is TGTGCCAGCAGCCGTAACACGGAGAGGCAGGCTTTCTTT. Translating gives CASSRNTERQAFF. The full variable domain, rest sourced from reference TRBV5-4 and TRBJ1-1, is ETGVTQSPTHLIKTRGQQVTLRCSSQSGHNTVSWYQQALGQGPQFIFQYYREEENGRGNFPPRFSGLQFPNYSSELNVNALELDDSALYLCASSRNTERQAFFGQGTRLTVV.